The T cell receptor beta chain under discussion was sequenced for a study of T cell repertoires in cytomegalovirus infection. Via MiXCR, TCRdb re-called the reads, giving one row per CDR3 protein. The sample shows 170,000 or so distinct CDR3 sequences, approximately 15% of them seen only once. Study-level findings and limits: HLA-C-restricted CMV-specific TCR beta clonotypes prevailed in the ex vivo response.

Germline CDR1 MDHEN, CDR2 SYDVKM. The CDR3 is made up of 13 amino acids. V was clipped by 2 bases and J by 5 bases, with 6 bases between them. This clonotype was counted a few times. The antigen remains undetermined. Sequencing was performed on PBMCs. V is TRBV28 and J is TRBJ1-4; D gene unclear. The origin of this receptor is a human donor in good health (CMV status not recorded). Some clones in this sample may be carry-over from other donors' samples. The DNA of the CDR3 is TGTGCCAGCAGTTTAGTAGGGAATGAAAAACTGTTTTTT. Its translation is CASSLVGNEKLFF.